Reported below is one T cell receptor beta chain. Its specificity is unknown. The second PCR ran roughly 6 to 11 cycles with a sample-barcoded 5' primer and J-beta primers. From the 5' RACE reads, TCRdb called clonotypes with MiXCR, one entry per CDR3 protein. The table records 1.5 million to 2 million distinct CDR3 sequences, approximately 39% of them present only once. The data were taken from a study of blood T cells in healthy people across ages. Study-wide points: Diversity was estimated from one million T cells, and these estimates were considered underestimates.

Germline V gene sequence: CDR1 SEHNR, CDR2 FQNEAQ (reference sequence). The CDR3 covers 12 residues. V lost 8 bases, J lost 10 bases, and 6 bases stayed unmatched. This sequence joins TRBV7-9 and TRBJ2-1, with 9 bases aligning to TRBD1. The TCR was taken from a human donor in good health. Sample: blood. In nucleotides, the CDR3 is TGTGCCAGCGCACAGGGGGCTTGGGAGCAGTTCTTC. It encodes CASAQGAWEQFF. Looking up the rest from reference TRBV7-9 and TRBJ2-1 gives the full variable domain: DTGVSQNPRHKITKRGQNVTFRCDPISEHNRLYWYRQTLGQGPEFLTYFQNEAQLEKSRLLSDRFSAERPKGSFSTLEIQRTEQGDSAMYLCASAQGAWEQFFGPGTRLTVL.